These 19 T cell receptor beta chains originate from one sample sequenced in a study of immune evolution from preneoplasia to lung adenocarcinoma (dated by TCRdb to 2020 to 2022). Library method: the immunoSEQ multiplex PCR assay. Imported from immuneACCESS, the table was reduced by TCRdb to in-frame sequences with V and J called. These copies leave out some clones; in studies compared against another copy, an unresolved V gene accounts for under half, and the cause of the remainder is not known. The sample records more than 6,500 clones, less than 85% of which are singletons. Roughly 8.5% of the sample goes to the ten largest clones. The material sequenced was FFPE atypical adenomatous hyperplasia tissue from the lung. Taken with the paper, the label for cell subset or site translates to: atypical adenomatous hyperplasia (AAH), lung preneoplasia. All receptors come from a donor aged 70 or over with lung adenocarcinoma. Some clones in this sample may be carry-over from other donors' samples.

The chain's CDR3 is CASSQDLGEGAQPQHF. CDR3 DNA: TGCGCCAGCAGCCAAGACCTTGGGGAGGGGGCTCAGCCCCAGCATTTT. The J gene is TRBJ1-5, the V gene TRBV4-1; TRBD1 aligns across 7 bases. Germline V CDR1 and CDR2: MGHRA, YSYEKL. CDR3 length equals 16 residues. The trim removed 0 bases at V and 6 bases at J, leaving 8 bases unmatched.

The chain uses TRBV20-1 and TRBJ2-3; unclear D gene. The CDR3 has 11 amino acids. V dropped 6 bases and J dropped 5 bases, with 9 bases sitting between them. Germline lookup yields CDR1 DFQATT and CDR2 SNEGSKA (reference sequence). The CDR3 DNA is TGCAGTGCGACCCTGGAAGATACGCAGTATTTT. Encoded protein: CSATLEDTQYF.

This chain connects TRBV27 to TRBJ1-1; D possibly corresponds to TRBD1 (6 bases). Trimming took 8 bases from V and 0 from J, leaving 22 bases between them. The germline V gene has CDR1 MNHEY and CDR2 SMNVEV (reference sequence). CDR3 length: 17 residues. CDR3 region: CASHRKTGPGVNTEAFF. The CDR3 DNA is TGTGCCAGCCACCGCAAGACAGGTCCGGGGGTGAACACTGAAGCTTTCTTT.

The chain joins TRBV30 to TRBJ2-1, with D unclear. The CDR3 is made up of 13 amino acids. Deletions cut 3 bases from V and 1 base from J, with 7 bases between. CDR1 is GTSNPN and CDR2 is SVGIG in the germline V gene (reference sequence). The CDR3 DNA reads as TGTGCCTGGAGAACCCAGTCCTACAATGAGCAGTTCTTC. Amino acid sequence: CAWRTQSYNEQFF.

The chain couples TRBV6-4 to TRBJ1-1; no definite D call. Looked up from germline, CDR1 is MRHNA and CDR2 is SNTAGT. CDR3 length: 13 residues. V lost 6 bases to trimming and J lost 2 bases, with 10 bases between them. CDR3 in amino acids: CASSAGSNTEAFF. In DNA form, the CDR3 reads TGTGCCAGCAGCGCCGGGAGTAACACTGAAGCTTTCTTT.

The CDR3 DNA reads TGTGCCTGGACGACAGGGGGCAGATCACCCCTCCACTTT. Its protein is CAWTTGGRSPLHF. The V gene is TRBV30, the J gene TRBJ1-6; 10 bases match TRBD1. Trimming at V came to 4 bases and at J to 10 bases, leaving 4 bases not matched to a gene. Germline V gene lookup returns CDR1 GTSNPN and CDR2 SVGIG (reference sequence). The CDR3 sequence is 13 residues long.

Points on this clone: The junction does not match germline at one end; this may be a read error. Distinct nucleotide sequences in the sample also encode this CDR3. In DNA form, the CDR3 reads TGTGCCTGGGTCCGGGACAATAATTCACCCCTTCACTTT. This gives the protein CAWVRDNNSPLHF. This chain links TRBV30 with TRBJ1-6, with D perhaps TRBD1 (6 bases). CDR1 is GTSNPN, CDR2 SVGIG, per germline (reference sequence). The CDR3 spans 13 residues.

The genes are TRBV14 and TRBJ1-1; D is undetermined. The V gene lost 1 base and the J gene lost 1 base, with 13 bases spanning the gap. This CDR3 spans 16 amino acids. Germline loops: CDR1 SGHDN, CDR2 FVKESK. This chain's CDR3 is CASSQGAWTGNTEAFF. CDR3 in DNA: TGTGCCAGCAGCCAAGGAGCCTGGACTGGGAACACTGAAGCTTTCTTT.

CDR3 protein: CASSFSGGGHNEQFF. The CDR3 region has the DNA TGTGCCAGCAGTTTTAGCGGGGGGGGCCACAATGAGCAGTTCTTC. The chain is built from TRBV6-6 and TRBJ2-1; 11 positions agree with TRBD2. CDR1 MNHNY and CDR2 SVGAGI come from the germline V gene (reference sequence). Unmatched junction bases numbered 4, after V lost 4 bases and J lost 5 bases. The CDR3 length is 15 residues.

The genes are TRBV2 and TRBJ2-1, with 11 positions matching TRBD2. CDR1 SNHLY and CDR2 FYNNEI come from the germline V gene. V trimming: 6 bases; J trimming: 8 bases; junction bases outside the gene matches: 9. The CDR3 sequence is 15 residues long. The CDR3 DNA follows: TGTGCCAGCAGCCCCCTAGCGGGGGGAGGGGATGAGCAGTTCTTC. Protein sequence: CASSPLAGGGDEQFF.

CDR3 DNA: TGTGCCAGCAGCCCCGGGCCAGCGATTGAGCAGTTCTTC. As protein: CASSPGPAIEQFF. The rearrangement uses TRBV14 and TRBJ2-1; D gene uncertain. V was pared by 4 bases and J by 9 bases, with 13 bases between. Germline values: CDR1 SGHDN, CDR2 FVKESK. The length of the CDR3 is 13 residues.

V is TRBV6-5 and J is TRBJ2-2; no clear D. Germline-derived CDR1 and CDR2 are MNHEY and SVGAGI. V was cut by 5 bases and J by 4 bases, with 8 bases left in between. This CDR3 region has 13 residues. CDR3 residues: CASSTPLTGELFF. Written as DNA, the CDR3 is TGTGCCAGCAGTACCCCACTCACCGGGGAGCTGTTTTTT.

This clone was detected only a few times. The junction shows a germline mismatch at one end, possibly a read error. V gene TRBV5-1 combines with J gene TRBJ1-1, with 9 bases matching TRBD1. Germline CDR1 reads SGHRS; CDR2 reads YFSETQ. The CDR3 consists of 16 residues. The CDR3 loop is CAGSLGQGGGNTEAFF. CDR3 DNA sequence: TGCGCCGGCAGCTTGGGACAGGGAGGGGGGAACACTGAAGCTTTCTTT.

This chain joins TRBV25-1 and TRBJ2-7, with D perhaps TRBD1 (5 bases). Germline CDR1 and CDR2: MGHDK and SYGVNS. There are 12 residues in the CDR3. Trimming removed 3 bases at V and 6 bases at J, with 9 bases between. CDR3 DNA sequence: TGTGCCAGCAGTGACAGGGCCCTCGAGCAGTACTTC. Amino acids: CASSDRALEQYF.

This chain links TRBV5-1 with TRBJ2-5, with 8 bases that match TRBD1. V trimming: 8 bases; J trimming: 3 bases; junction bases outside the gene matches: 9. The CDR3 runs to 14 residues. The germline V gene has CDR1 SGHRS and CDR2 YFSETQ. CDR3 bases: TGCGCCAGTGCCCGGCAGGGGGCAAAAGAGACCCAGTACTTC. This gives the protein CASARQGAKETQYF.

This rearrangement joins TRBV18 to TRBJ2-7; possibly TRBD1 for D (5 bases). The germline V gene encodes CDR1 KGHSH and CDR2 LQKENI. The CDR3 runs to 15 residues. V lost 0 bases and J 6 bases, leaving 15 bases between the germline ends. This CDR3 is CASSPPGRVRSEQYF. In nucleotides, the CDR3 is TGTGCCAGCTCACCACCGGGCAGGGTGAGGTCCGAGCAGTACTTC.

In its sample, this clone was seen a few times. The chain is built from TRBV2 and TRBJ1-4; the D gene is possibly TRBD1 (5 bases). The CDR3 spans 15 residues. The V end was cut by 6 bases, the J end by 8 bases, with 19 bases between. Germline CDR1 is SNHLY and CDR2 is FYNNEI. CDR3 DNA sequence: TGTGCCAGCAGGCATCAGGGAGTCCTGGGCGAAAAACTGTTTTTT. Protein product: CASRHQGVLGEKLFF.

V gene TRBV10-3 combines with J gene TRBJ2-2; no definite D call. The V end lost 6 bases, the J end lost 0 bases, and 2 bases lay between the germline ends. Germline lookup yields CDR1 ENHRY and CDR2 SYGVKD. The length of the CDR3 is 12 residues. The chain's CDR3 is CAISSNTGELFF. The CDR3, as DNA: TGTGCCATCAGCTCGAACACCGGGGAGCTGTTTTTT.

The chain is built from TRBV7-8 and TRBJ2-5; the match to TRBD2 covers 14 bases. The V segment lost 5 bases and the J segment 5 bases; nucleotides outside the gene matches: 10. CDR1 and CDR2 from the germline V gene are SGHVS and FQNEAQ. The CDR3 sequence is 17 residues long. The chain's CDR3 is CASSRLGTSGGVETQYF. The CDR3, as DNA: TGTGCCAGCAGCCGGTTGGGGACTAGCGGGGGTGTGGAGACCCAGTACTTC. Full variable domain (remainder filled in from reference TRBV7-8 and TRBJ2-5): GAGVSQSPRYKVAKRGQDVALRCDPISGHVSLFWYQQALGQGPEFLTYFQNEAQLDKSGLPSDRFFAERPEGSVSTLKIQRTQQEDSAVYLCASSRLGTSGGVETQYFGPGTRLLVL.